This T cell receptor (beta chain) was captured by sequencing in a study of blood T cell repertoires in COVID-19. This CDR3 spans 18 amino acids. The V and J ends lost 10 bases and 1 base, in that order; junction bases with no gene match: 15. Germline CDR1 and CDR2: LGHNA and YNFKEQ. Under the authors' procedure: By means of reference gene primer amplification, nucleated cell counts were estimated. The protocol was immunoSEQ multiplex PCR, while the TCRdb copy is restricted to in-frame clones and leaves out a portion. V and J calls and clone size are as listed in that table; D and trimming were resolved from the DNA. Among approximately 64,000 clones, more than 65% were seen once, and the ten largest hold approximately 0.83%.

The chain carries TRBV4-2 and TRBJ2-3, with 12 bases that match TRBD2. This clonotype was sampled from a woman in her sixties or seventies with acute or convalescent COVID-19. Sequencing was performed on peripheral blood. CDR3 loop: CATGSLAGGREGTDTQYF. The CDR3, as DNA: TGTGCCACAGGCTCACTAGCGGGGGGTCGGGAGGGCACAGATACGCAGTATTTT.